This T cell receptor (beta chain) was recovered during a study of blood T cell repertoires in COVID-19. Study details: Whether acute or convalescent, the COVID-19 samples came from the United States, Italy and Spain.

The CDR3 has 16 residues. V lost 5 bases to trimming and J lost 4 bases; unmatched junction nucleotides: 11. The germline V gene has CDR1 SGHNT and CDR2 YYREEE (reference sequence). Patients of the Seattle cohort, enrolled during active infection, were followed longitudinally. The assay was immunoSEQ multiplex PCR, and TCRdb's table has in-frame clones only and misses some. The repertoire includes 200,000 to 300,000 clones, 85% to 90% of them detected once, and roughly 5.6% sits in the top ten. The source is a woman aged 55-75 years with COVID-19, enrolled during active disease. Sequenced: peripheral blood. The J gene is TRBJ2-2, the V gene TRBV5-4; 7 bases line up with TRBD1. CDR3 residues: CASRVGTASVTGELFF. DNA for the CDR3: TGTGCCAGCAGGGTCGGGACAGCTTCTGTCACCGGGGAGCTGTTTTTT.